The 7 T cell receptor beta chains below come from one sample, sequenced in a study of T cell responses to AZD1222 COVID-19 vaccine. The table came from immunoSEQ multiplex PCR; TCRdb's copy has only in-frame clones and leaves some out. The sample holds around 100,000 clones, around 84% seen once. The input for sequencing was peripheral blood, taken on day 0 of AZD1222 vaccination. The receptors originated from an adult in good health.

This chain links TRBV24-1 with TRBJ2-7; a weak D match, TRBD2 (7 bases). Per germline, CDR1 KGHDR and CDR2 SFDVKD. The CDR3 has 15 residues. V dropped 0 bases and J dropped 6 bases, with 14 bases sitting between them. The CDR3 nucleotides are TGTGCCACCAGTGATTTGCAAGGGGGGAGGGGCGAGCAGTACTTC. Its translation: CATSDLQGGRGEQYF.

This rearrangement joins TRBV27 to TRBJ2-3; 10 bases are shared with TRBD2. V lost 2 bases to trimming and J lost 1 base; unmatched junction nucleotides: 6. The CDR3 is 17 amino acids. The germline CDR1 and CDR2 sequences are MNHEY and SMNVEV (reference sequence). CDR3 protein: CASSLRVTSGGTDTQYF. CDR3 bases: TGTGCCAGCAGTTTAAGGGTAACTAGCGGGGGCACAGATACGCAGTATTTT.

The CDR3 protein is CASSPGTGDTNEQFF. CDR3 coding DNA: TGTGCCAGCAGCCCGGGGACAGGGGATACCAATGAGCAGTTCTTC. The rearrangement uses TRBV11-3 and TRBJ2-1, with 10 bases lining up with TRBD1. The CDR3 runs 15 residues. The germline V gene encodes CDR1 SGHNT and CDR2 YENEEA. V shed 5 bases and J 6 bases; nucleotides not matched to a gene: 7.

Only a few counts were recorded for this clone. The rearrangement joins TRBV30 to TRBJ2-1; 7 positions agree with TRBD2. V was pared by 2 bases and J by 0 bases, with 1 base of the junction left unmatched. The CDR3 consists of 14 residues. Germline assignment: CDR1 GTSNPN and CDR2 SVGIG (reference sequence). CDR3 loop: CAWSRGSSYNEQFF. The CDR3 DNA sequence: TGTGCCTGGAGTCGCGGGAGCTCCTACAATGAGCAGTTCTTC.

The gene calls are TRBV4-3 and TRBJ2-3; TRBD2 matches at 8 bases. This CDR3 spans 14 amino acids. Trimming at V came to 4 bases and at J to 5 bases, leaving 5 bases not matched to a gene. From germline, CDR1 is LGHNA and CDR2 YSLEER. The CDR3 region is CASSPGGAGDTQYF. CDR3 nucleotide sequence: TGCGCCAGCAGCCCCGGGGGGGCAGGAGATACGCAGTATTTT.

This clone has a handful of counts. The chain combines TRBV12-3 or TRBV12-4 with TRBJ1-4; D is uncertain. This CDR3 contains 13 residues. Trimming shortened V by 2 bases and J by 5 bases, and 6 bases separated the two germline ends. The CDR3 DNA follows: TGTGCCAGCAGTTTAACCAGAAATGAAAAACTGTTTTTT. Residues: CASSLTRNEKLFF.

The chain uses TRBV19 and TRBJ2-7; possible D gene TRBD1, 6 bases. This CDR3 contains 16 residues. The V end lost 0 bases, the J end lost 1 base, and 13 bases lay between the germline ends. Germline CDR1 reads LNHDA; CDR2 reads SQIVND (reference sequence). The CDR3 nucleotides read TGTGCCAGTAGTATAGATCACGGGACACCATCCTACGAGCAGTACTTC. This gives the protein CASSIDHGTPSYEQYF.